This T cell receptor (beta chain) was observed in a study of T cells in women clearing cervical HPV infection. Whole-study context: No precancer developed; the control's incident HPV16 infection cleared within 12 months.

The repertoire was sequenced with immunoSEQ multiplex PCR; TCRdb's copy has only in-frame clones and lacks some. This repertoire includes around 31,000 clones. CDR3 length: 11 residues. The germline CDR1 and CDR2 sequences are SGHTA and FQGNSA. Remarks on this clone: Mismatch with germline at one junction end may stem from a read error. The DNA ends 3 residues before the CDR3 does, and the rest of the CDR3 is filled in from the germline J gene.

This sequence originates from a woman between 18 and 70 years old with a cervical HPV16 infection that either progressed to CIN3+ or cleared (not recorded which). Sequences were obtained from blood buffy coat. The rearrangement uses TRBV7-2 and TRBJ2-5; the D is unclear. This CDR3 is CASSPQGTQYF. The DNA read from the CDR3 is TGTGCCAGCAGCCCCCAAGGGACC.